In its sample, the clone carrying this T cell receptor (beta chain) was seen many times. What it binds is unknown. From genomic DNA, TCR beta CDR3 was amplified by two-round multiplex PCR. Primers specific to each TRBV and TRBJ gene were used in first-round PCR. TCRdb redid the calling of the multiplex PCR reads with MiXCR, one entry per CDR3 protein. The sample has some 36,000 distinct CDR3 sequences, around 24% seen once. The data stem from a study of prognosis after radiotherapy for stage I lung cancer. At the level of the study: Operability status for all non-small cell lung cancer patients was recorded as medically inoperable.

Study-level findings and limits: Lower Shannon entropy after stereotactic body radiation therapy was observed in patients who went on to develop distant metastases.

This CDR3 has 14 residues. Trimming removed 5 bases at V and 6 bases at J, with 11 bases between. Germline CDR1 reads MNHEY; CDR2 reads SMNVEV (reference sequence). This chain links TRBV27 with TRBJ1-6; D is unresolved. This specimen was PBMCs, taken before or after stereotactic body radiation therapy (not recorded which). The TCR sequence derives from a donor aged 50 or older with non-small cell lung cancer. The CDR3 is CASSPAYGNSPLHF. For the CDR3, the DNA is TGTGCCAGCAGTCCCGCGTATGGTAATTCACCCCTCCACTTT.